The clone carrying this TCR beta chain was counted a few times. What it recognizes is unknown. Reverse transcription of extracted RNA yielded cDNA, which provided the sequencing template. TCRdb keeps only in-frame clones here, not all; method: immunoSEQ multiplex PCR. This repertoire shows some 220,000 clones, about 57% found once; its top ten account for 1.5% to 2%. CDR1 is SQVTM, CDR2 ANQGSEA, per germline. This CDR3 has 14 amino acids. Between the trimmed V and J ends, which lost 6 bases and 6 bases, there was a span of 18 bases. Treatment defined: oral pan-JAK inhibitor, 5-10 mg twice daily. The source of the sample is a study of CD8+ T cells in alopecia areata. Study-level background: Scalp area affected, as a percentage, set the severity score of treated patients.

Study observations and caveats: Normal-skin resident alphabeta T cells also appear among scalp sample sequences. Both scalp clonality and the expanded CD8+ clones among the top 100 showed a significant decrease with tofacitinib. Many expanded lesional clones persisted in scalp and blood during tofacitinib treatment.

This rearrangement joins TRBV29-1 to TRBJ2-1; no clear D. This TCR came from a human donor with alopecia areata. The input for sequencing was CD4+ T cells sorted from blood, taken at week 4, from a patient treated with tofacitinib. The CDR3 region is CSVEQTVSSNEQFF. The DNA of the CDR3 is TGCAGCGTGGAACAAACAGTCTCCAGCAATGAGCAGTTCTTC.